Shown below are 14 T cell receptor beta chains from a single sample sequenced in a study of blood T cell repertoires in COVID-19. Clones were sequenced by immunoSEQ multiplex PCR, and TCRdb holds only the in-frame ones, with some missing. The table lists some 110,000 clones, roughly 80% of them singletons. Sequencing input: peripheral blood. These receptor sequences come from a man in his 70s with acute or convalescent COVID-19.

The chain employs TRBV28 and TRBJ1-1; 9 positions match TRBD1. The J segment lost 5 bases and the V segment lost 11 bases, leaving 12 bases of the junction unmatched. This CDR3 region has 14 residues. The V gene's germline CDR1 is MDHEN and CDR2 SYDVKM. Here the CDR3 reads CAALTGGTKTEAFF. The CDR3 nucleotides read TGTGCCGCCCTAACAGGGGGCACGAAGACTGAAGCTTTCTTT.

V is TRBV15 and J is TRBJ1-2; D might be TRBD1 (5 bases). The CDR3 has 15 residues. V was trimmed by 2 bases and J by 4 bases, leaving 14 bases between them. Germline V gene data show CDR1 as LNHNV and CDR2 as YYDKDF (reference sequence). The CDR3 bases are TGTGCCACCAGCAGACCCAGCGGGGCGGGCTATGGCTACACCTTC. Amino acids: CATSRPSGAGYGYTF.

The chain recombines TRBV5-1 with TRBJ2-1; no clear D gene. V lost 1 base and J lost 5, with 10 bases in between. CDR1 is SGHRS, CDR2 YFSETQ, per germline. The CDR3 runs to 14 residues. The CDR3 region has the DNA TGCGCCAGCAGCTTGTTGCCATCTAACAATGAGCAGTTCTTC. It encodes CASSLLPSNNEQFF. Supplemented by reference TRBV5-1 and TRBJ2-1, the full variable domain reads KAGVTQTPRYLIKTRGQQVTLSCSPISGHRSVSWYQQTPGQGLQFLFEYFSETQRNKGNFPGRFSGRQFSNSRSEMNVSTLELGDSALYLCASSLLPSNNEQFFGPGTRLTVL.

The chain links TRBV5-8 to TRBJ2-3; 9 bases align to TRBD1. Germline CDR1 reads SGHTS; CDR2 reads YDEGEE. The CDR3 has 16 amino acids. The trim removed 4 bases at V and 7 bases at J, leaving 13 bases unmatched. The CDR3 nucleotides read TGTGCCAGCAGCCCCTCCGGGACAGGGATTCGAAATACGCAGTATTTT. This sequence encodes CASSPSGTGIRNTQYF.

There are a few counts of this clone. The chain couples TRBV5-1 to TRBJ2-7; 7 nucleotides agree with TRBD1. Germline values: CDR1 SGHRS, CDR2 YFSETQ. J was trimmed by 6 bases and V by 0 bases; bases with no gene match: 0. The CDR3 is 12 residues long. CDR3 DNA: TGCGCCAGCAGCTTGGACAGGGGCGAGCAGTACTTC. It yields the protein CASSLDRGEQYF.

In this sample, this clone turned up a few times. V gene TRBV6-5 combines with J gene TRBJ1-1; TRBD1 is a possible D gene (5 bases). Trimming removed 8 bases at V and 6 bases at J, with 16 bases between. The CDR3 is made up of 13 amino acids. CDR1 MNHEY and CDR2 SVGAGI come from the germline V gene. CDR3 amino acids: CASPFPGSAEAFF. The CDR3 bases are TGTGCCAGCCCTTTCCCAGGGTCTGCTGAAGCTTTCTTT.

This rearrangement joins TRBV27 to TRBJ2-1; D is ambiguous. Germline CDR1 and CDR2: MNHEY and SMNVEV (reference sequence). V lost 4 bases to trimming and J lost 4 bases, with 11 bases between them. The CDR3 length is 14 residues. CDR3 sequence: CASSSLAGYNEQFF. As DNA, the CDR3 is TGTGCCAGCAGTTCCCTTGCCGGTTACAATGAGCAGTTCTTC.

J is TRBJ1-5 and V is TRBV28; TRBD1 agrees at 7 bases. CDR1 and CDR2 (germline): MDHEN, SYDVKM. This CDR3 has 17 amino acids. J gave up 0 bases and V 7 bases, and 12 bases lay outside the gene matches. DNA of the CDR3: TGTGCCAGCAATATTAACAGGGGAACCTATAGCAATCAGCCCCAGCATTTT. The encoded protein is CASNINRGTYSNQPQHF.

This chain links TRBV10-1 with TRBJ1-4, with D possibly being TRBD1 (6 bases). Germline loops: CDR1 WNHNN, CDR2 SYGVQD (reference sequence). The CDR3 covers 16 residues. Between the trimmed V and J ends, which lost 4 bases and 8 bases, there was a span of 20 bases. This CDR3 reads CASSATQGKYEEKLFF. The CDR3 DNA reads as TGCGCCAGCAGTGCAACACAGGGAAAGTATGAGGAAAAACTGTTTTTT.

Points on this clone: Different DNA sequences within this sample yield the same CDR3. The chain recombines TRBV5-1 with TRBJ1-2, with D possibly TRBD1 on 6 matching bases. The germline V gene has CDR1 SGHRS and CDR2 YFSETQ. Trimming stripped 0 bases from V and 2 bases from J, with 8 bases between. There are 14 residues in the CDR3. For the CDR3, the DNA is TGCGCCAGCAGCTTGGGACAGGCCAACTATGGCTACACCTTC. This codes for CASSLGQANYGYTF.

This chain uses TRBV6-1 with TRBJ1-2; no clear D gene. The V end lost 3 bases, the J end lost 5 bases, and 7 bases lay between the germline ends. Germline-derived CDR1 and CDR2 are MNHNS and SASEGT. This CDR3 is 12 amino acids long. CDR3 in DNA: TGTGCCAGCAGTGATCGTGTATATGGCTACACCTTC. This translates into CASSDRVYGYTF.

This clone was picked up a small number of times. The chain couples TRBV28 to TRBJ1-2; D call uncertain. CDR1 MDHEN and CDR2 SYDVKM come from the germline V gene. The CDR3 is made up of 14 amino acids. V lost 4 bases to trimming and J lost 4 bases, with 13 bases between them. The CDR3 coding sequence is TGTGCCAGCAGTTATGGTCAGGTCAGCTATGGCTACACCTTC. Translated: CASSYGQVSYGYTF.

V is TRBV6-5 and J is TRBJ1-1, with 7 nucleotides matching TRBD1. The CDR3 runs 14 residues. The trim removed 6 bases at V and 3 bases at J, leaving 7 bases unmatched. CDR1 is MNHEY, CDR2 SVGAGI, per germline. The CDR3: CASRGGQADTEAFF. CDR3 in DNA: TGTGCCAGCAGGGGCGGACAGGCGGACACTGAAGCTTTCTTT.

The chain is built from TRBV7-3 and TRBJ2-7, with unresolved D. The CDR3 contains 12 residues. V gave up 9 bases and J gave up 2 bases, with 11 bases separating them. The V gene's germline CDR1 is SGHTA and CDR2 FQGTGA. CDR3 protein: CARVRSTYEQYF. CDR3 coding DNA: TGTGCCAGGGTCCGCAGTACCTACGAGCAGTACTTC.